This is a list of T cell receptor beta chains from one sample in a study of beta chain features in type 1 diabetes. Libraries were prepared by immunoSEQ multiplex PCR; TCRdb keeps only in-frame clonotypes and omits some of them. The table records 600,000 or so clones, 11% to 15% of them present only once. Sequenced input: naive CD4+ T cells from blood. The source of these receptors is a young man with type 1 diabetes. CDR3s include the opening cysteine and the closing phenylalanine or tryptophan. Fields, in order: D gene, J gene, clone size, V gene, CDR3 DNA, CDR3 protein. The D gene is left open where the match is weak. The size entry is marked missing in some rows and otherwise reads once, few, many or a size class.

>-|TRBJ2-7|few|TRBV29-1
TGCAGCGTATCTGACACCGCCTACGAGCAGTACTTC
CSVSDTAYEQYF
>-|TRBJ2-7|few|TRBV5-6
TGTGCCAGCACGATACTCAGGACCTACGAGCAGTACTTC
CASTILRTYEQYF
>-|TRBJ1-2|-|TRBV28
TGTGCCAGCACCCTACTCCGGGGGGCGAGCGGCTACACCTTC
CASTLLRGASGYTF
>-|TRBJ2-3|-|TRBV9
TGTGCCAGCGGGGGGCAGGTCAGGCCAGATACGCAGTATTTT
CASGGQVRPDTQYF
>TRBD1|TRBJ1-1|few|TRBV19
TGTGCCAGTAGTCGTAACAGGGGTACTGAAGCTTTCTTT
CASSRNRGTEAFF
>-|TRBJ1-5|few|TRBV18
TGTGCCAGCTCACCAGCTGGGCAAGGGGAACAGCCCCAGCATTTT
CASSPAGQGEQPQHF
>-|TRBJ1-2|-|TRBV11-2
TGTGCCAGCAGCTTAGGAACAGGGACCTATGGCTACACCTTC
CASSLGTGTYGYTF
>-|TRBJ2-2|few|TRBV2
TGTGCCAGCAGTATTTTGTCTATTGGCGGTACAAACACCGGGGAGCTGTTTTTT
CASSILSIGGTNTGELFF
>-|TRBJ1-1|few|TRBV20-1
TGCAGTGGGGCCTTGAACACTGAAGCTTTCTTT
CSGALNTEAFF
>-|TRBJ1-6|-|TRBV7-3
TGTGCCAGCAGCTTAGGGAAGGGACCCCTCCACTTT
CASSLGKGPLHF
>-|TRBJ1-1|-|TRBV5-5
TGTGCCAGCAGCTTATTCTCAGCGACTGAAGCTTTCTTT
CASSLFSATEAFF